These T cell receptor beta chains were read from a single sample in a study of blood T cell repertoires in COVID-19. The assay was immunoSEQ multiplex PCR, and TCRdb's table has in-frame clones only and misses some. This sample yields more than 110,000 clones, of which approximately 84% are seen a single time; approximately 4% belongs to the top ten. Sequenced: peripheral blood. The receptor set was obtained from an older woman with acute or convalescent COVID-19. The CDR3 runs from the conserved cysteine through the conserved F or W. Rows may omit the clone size; those that give it use once, few, many or a size class.

TRBJ1-3 NA TRBV28 CASSPPVGRNTIYF
TRBJ2-7 NA TRBV10-3 CAIRLGQGAGEQYF
TRBJ2-3 NA TRBV9 CASSVAGGHRGSTDTQYF
TRBJ1-1 NA TRBV10-3 CAISPTGKNTEAFF
TRBJ2-7 NA TRBV7-9 CASSLDTSGNEQYF
TRBJ1-1 few TRBV14 CASSQDLLKSVQGLIWAEAFF
TRBJ2-7 NA TRBV2 CASSNRDTPYEQYF
TRBJ1-2 NA TRBV5-6 CASSLGEWLSNYGYTF
TRBJ1-1 few TRBV2 CASGGDTEAFF
TRBJ1-1 NA TRBV28 CASRNSLGGRSTEAFF